This passage covers 19 T cell receptor beta chains from one sample sequenced in a study of CD8+CD57+ T cells in acquired aplastic anemia. Profiling that covered TCR beta VDJ and CDR3 relied on genomic DNA as its template. TCRdb called the reads again in MiXCR, with one record for every CDR3 protein. The table records 250,000 to 350,000 distinct CDR3 sequences, roughly 59% of them present only once. All sequencing subjects had displayed CD8+CD57+ cell expansion on flow cytometry. The sample taken for sequencing was sorted CD4+, CD8+, or CD8+CD57+ T cells (not recorded which) from PBMCs. The source is a human donor with aplastic anemia.

This clonotype appeared many times. The chain is built from TRBV6-6 and TRBJ1-2, with a possible D match to TRBD1 (6 bases). This CDR3 spans 14 amino acids. The V end was cut by 7 bases, the J end by 4 bases, with 16 bases between. The germline V gene encodes CDR1 MNHNY and CDR2 SVGAGI (reference sequence). The CDR3 DNA reads as TGTGCCAGCACCCTAACAGGGCCTCCCTATGGCTACACCTTC. Its translation: CASTLTGPPYGYTF.

This clonotype was seen once. The gene calls are TRBV7-7 and TRBJ2-1, with 15 bases aligning to TRBD2. The length of the CDR3 is 15 residues. Germline V gives CDR1 SSHAT, CDR2 FNYEAQ (reference sequence). CDR3 residues: CTSSLGLAGGNEQFF. The CDR3 nucleotides are TGTACTAGCAGCTTGGGACTAGCGGGAGGTAATGAGCAGTTCTTC. Together with reference TRBV7-7 and TRBJ2-1, the CDR3 gives the full variable domain: GAGVSQSPRYKVTKRGQDVTLRCDPISSHATLYWYQQALGQGPEFLTYFNYEAQPDKSGLPSDRFSAERPEGSISTLTIQRTEQRDSAMYRCTSSLGLAGGNEQFFGPGTRLTVL.

V is TRBV7-9 and J is TRBJ2-4; either TRBD1 or TRBD2 may supply D (5 bases each). Germline CDR1 SEHNR, CDR2 FQNEAQ (reference sequence). V was shortened by 3 bases and J by 6 bases, with 15 bases between the two germline ends. The CDR3 covers 15 residues. This CDR3 reads CASSLVGGSGNIQYF. Here the CDR3 DNA reads TGTGCCAGCAGCTTGGTTGGGGGATCCGGAAACATTCAGTACTTC.

The chain links TRBV6-5 to TRBJ1-6; 11 bases align to TRBD1. V shed 0 bases and J 8 bases; nucleotides not matched to a gene: 3. The CDR3 loop spans 16 amino acids. The germline CDR1 and CDR2 sequences are MNHEY and SVGAGI. In DNA form, the CDR3 reads TGTGCCAGCAGTTACTCCGGGACAGGGGGTGATTCACCCCTCCACTTT. Translation gives CASSYSGTGGDSPLHF.

This clonotype has only one observation. Because the CDR3 is missing its conserved closing phenylalanine or tryptophan, this is likely a read error. V is TRBV2 and J is TRBJ2-2; 8 nucleotides agree with TRBD1. J was trimmed by 1 base and V by 6 bases; bases with no gene match: 16. In germline, CDR1 is SNHLY, CDR2 FYNNEI. The CDR3 spans 19 residues. DNA of the CDR3: TGTGCCAGCAGCGACAGGGGCGAGTTTAGAGAGATGAACACCGGGGAGCTGTTTTTG. Protein product: CASSDRGEFREMNTGELFL.

V is TRBV5-1 and J is TRBJ2-7; either TRBD1 or TRBD2 may supply D (5 bases each). The CDR3 sequence is 13 residues long. The germline CDR1 and CDR2 sequences are SGHRS and YFSETQ. V was cut by 4 bases and J by 6 bases, with 14 bases left in between. In DNA, the CDR3 is TGCGCCAGCAGCGCACCCCCGAGGGGCGAGCAGTACTTC. Protein sequence: CASSAPPRGEQYF.

The rearrangement links TRBV7-2 to TRBJ2-5, with D perhaps matching TRBD2 (7 bases). Trimming pared 1 base from V and 10 bases from J, leaving 19 bases between. Germline V lookup: CDR1 SGHTA, CDR2 FQGNSA. The CDR3 is 15 amino acids. The CDR3 here is CASSLVGGGYGGQYF. The CDR3, as DNA: TGTGCCAGCAGCTTAGTCGGCGGGGGCTACGGGGGCCAGTACTTC.

V is TRBV7-6 and J is TRBJ2-7, with TRBD1 matching 7 bases. V was clipped by 3 bases and J by 8 bases; unmatched bases: 4. The length of the CDR3 is 12 residues. Germline V gene sequence: CDR1 SGHVS, CDR2 FNYEAQ. The CDR3 DNA is TGTGCCAGCAGCTTGACACAGGGGCAGCAGTACTTC. It encodes CASSLTQGQQYF.

As concerns this clonotype: A much larger clone differs by one base, so this may be a read error. The chain joins TRBV3-1 to TRBJ1-6; no definite D call. Germline values: CDR1 LGHDT, CDR2 YNNKEL (reference sequence). Trimming pared 2 bases from V and 6 bases from J, leaving 11 bases between. This CDR3 region has 15 residues. CDR3 in amino acids: CASSQFTAGNSPLHF. For the CDR3, the DNA is TGTGCCAGCAGCCAATTTACAGCGGGTAATTCACCCCTCCACTTT.

This clonotype showed up just a few times. V gene TRBV2 combines with J gene TRBJ1-6; D call uncertain. The CDR3 has 14 residues. Germline lookup yields CDR1 SNHLY and CDR2 FYNNEI. The ends were cut back, 2 bases at V and 6 bases at J, with 8 bases in the middle. The CDR3 here is CASSERGRNSPLHF. In DNA form, the CDR3 reads TGTGCCAGCAGTGAAAGAGGGCGTAATTCACCCCTCCACTTT.

J is TRBJ2-1 and V is TRBV30; D is uncertain. Germline-derived CDR1 and CDR2 are GTSNPN and SVGIG (reference sequence). V lost 5 bases and J lost 5, with 10 bases in between. This CDR3 region has 12 residues. The CDR3, as DNA: TGTGCCTGGTCGGCCTTAAACAATGAGCAGTTCTTC. Translated: CAWSALNNEQFF. Full variable domain (remainder filled in from reference TRBV30 and TRBJ2-1): SQTIHQWPATLVQPVGSPLSLECTVEGTSNPNLYWYRQAAGRGLQLLFYSVGIGQISSEVPQNLSASRPQDRQFILSSKKLLLSDSGFYLCAWSALNNEQFFGPGTRLTVL.

There are many counts of this clonotype. The chain recombines TRBV7-2 with TRBJ2-7; D gene unclear. CDR1 SGHTA and CDR2 FQGNSA come from the germline V gene. The CDR3 totals 14 residues. V was clipped by 3 bases and J by 5 bases, with 14 bases between them. CDR3 amino acids: CASSLGWLTDEQYF. CDR3 bases: TGTGCCAGCAGCTTGGGATGGCTGACTGACGAGCAGTACTTC.

Details on this clonotype: Given a much more abundant clone one base away, this may be a read error. The chain combines TRBV5-6 with TRBJ2-3, with unresolved D. Trimming removed 0 bases from V and 8 bases from J, with 13 bases in between. The germline V gene has CDR1 SGHDT and CDR2 YYEEEE. This CDR3 contains 14 residues. The DNA of the CDR3 is TGTGCCAGCAGCTTGGGCGAGGCCCCAGCTACGCAGTATTTT. This gives the protein CASSLGEAPATQYF.

This sequence joins TRBV20-1 and TRBJ2-1, with D uncertain. Trimming took off 3 bases at V and 8 bases at J, with 14 bases between the two ends. This CDR3 is built from 13 residues. The V gene's germline CDR1 is DFQATT and CDR2 SNEGSKA (reference sequence). The CDR3 loop is CSASLQTGDEQFF. The CDR3 nucleotides read TGCAGTGCTAGTTTGCAGACGGGCGATGAGCAGTTCTTC.

The CDR3: CASSVVGGSSYEQYF. In DNA, the CDR3 is TGTGCCAGCAGCGTAGTTGGCGGGAGTAGCTACGAGCAGTACTTC. The V gene is TRBV9, the J gene TRBJ2-7; 7 bases are a match to TRBD2. The CDR3 consists of 15 residues. Trimming took 0 bases from V and 3 from J; bases not matched to a gene: 6. Germline lookup yields CDR1 SGDLS and CDR2 YYNGEE.

The rearrangement links TRBV24-1 to TRBJ2-5, with 7 bases lining up with TRBD1. The J segment lost 3 bases and the V segment lost 4 bases, leaving 10 bases of the junction unmatched. From germline, CDR1 is KGHDR and CDR2 SFDVKD. This CDR3 region has 16 residues. The CDR3 loop reads CATSDATGIFEETQYF. The CDR3 nucleotides read TGTGCCACCAGTGACGCGACAGGGATTTTTGAAGAGACCCAGTACTTC.

The sample holds many counts of this clonotype. This sequence joins TRBV19 and TRBJ2-5; a weak D match, TRBD1 (6 bases). V was cut by 6 bases and J by 2 bases, with 13 bases left in between. The CDR3 loop spans 14 amino acids. The germline CDR1 and CDR2 sequences are LNHDA and SQIVND (reference sequence). This CDR3 is CASSLTGAQETQYF. The CDR3 DNA is TGTGCCAGTAGCCTGACAGGAGCTCAAGAGACCCAGTACTTC.

V is TRBV7-2 and J is TRBJ2-5; 8 bases line up with TRBD1. CDR1 and CDR2 (germline): SGHTA, FQGNSA. V lost 6 bases and J lost 7; bases outside the gene matches: 7. The CDR3 contains 13 residues. In DNA form, the CDR3 reads TGTGCCAGCAGACGGGACAGGACAGGGACCCAGTACTTC. Amino acids: CASRRDRTGTQYF. The whole variable domain, filled in from reference TRBV7-2 and TRBJ2-5, reads GAGVSQSPSNKVTEKGKDVELRCDPISGHTALYWYRQSLGQGLEFLIYFQGNSAPDKSGLPSDRFSAERTGGSVSTLTIQRTQQEDSAVYLCASRRDRTGTQYFGPGTRLLVL.

This chain links TRBV2 with TRBJ1-2, with unresolved D. V lost 0 bases and J lost 7, with 12 bases in between. Looked up from germline, CDR1 is SNHLY and CDR2 is FYNNEI. This CDR3 region has 14 residues. As DNA, the CDR3 is TGTGCCAGCAGTGAAGCGCTTGCGACTGTTGGCTACACCTTC. The encoded protein is CASSEALATVGYTF. The entire variable domain, with the rest obtained from reference TRBV2 and TRBJ1-2, is as follows: EPEVTQTPSHQVTQMGQEVILRCVPISNHLYFYWYRQILGQKVEFLVSFYNNEISEKSEIFDDQFSVERPDGSNFTLKIRSTKLEDSAMYFCASSEALATVGYTFGSGTRLTVV.